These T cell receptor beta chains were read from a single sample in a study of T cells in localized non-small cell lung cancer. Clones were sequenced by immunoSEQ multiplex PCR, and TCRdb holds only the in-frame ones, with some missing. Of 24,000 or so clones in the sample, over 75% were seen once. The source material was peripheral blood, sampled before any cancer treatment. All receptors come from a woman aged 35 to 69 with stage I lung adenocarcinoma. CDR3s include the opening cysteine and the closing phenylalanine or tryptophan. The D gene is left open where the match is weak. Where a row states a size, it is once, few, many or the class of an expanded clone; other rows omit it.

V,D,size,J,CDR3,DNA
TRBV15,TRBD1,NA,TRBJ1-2,CATSRGTGYGYTF,TGTGCCACCAGCAGAGGGACAGGCTATGGCTACACCTTC
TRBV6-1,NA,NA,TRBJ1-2,CATARADYGYTF,TGTGCCACCGCTCGGGCCGACTATGGCTACACCTTC
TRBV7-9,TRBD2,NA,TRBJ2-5,CASSPAGGAETQYF,TGTGCCAGCAGCCCTGCCGGGGGGGCAGAGACCCAGTACTTC
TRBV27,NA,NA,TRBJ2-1,CASSLSRPDPYNEQFF,TGTGCCAGCAGTTTATCGAGGCCGGATCCCTACAATGAGCAGTTCTTC
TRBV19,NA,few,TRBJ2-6,CASSMWKPSGANVLTF,TGTGCCAGTAGTATGTGGAAGCCCTCTGGGGCCAACGTCCTGACTTTC
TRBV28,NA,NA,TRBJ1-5,CASSSYSWYSTDFNQPQHF,TGTGCCAGCAGCTCATATTCGTGGTACAGCACCGACTTCAATCAGCCCCAGCATTTT
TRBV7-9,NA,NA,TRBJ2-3,CASSLEDRPDTQYF,TGTGCCAGCAGCTTAGAAGACAGGCCCGATACGCAGTATTTT
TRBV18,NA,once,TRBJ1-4,CASSQPQGTNEKLFF,TGTGCCAGCTCACAGCCCCAGGGCACTAATGAAAAACTGTTTTTT
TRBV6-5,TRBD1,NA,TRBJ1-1,CASASRTGVDEAFF,TGTGCCAGCGCCTCCCGGACAGGGGTGGATGAAGCTTTCTTT
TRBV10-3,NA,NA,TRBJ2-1,CAISERIAVYNEQFF,TGTGCCATCAGTGAGCGTATAGCGGTATACAATGAGCAGTTCTTC
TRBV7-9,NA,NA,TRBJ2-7,CASSPVRGLLEQYF,TGTGCCAGCAGCCCCGTAAGGGGATTACTCGAGCAGTACTTC
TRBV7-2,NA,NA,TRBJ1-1,CASSLARENTEAFF,TGTGCCAGCAGCTTAGCACGGGAGAACACTGAAGCTTTCTTT
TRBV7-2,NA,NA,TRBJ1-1,CASSSKGGVDTEAFF,TGTGCCAGCAGCTCGAAGGGGGGAGTGGACACTGAAGCTTTCTTT
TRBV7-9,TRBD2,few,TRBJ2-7,CASSLFRTSGRPHEQYF,TGTGCCAGCAGCTTATTCAGGACTAGCGGGAGGCCCCACGAGCAGTACTTC
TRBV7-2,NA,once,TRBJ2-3,CASRPTFGGTTDTQYF,TGTGCCAGCAGGCCGACATTTGGCGGAACCACAGATACGCAGTATTTT
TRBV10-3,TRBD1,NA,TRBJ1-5,CATTGTGEQPQHF,TGTGCCACCACCGGGACAGGGGAACAGCCCCAGCATTTT
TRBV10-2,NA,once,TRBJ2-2,CASSHRANTGELFF,TGCGCCAGCAGTCACAGGGCGAACACCGGGGAGCTGTTTTTT
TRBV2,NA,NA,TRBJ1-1,CATMEEVNTEAFF,TGTGCCACGATGGAGGAAGTTAACACTGAAGCTTTCTTT
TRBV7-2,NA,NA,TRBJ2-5,CASSLGPWGAGETQYF,TGTGCCAGCAGCTTAGGGCCTTGGGGGGCCGGGGAGACCCAGTACTTC
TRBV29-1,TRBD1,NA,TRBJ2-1,CSVVDWTGMNENEQFF,TGCAGCGTGGTCGACTGGACAGGGATGAATGAAAATGAGCAGTTCTTC
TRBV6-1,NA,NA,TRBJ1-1,CASRIQVSETEAFF,TGTGCCAGCAGGATACAGGTTTCGGAGACTGAAGCTTTCTTT
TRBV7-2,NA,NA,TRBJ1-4,CASSLNGISREGEKLFF,TGTGCCAGCAGCTTAAACGGCATCTCCAGGGAGGGTGAAAAACTGTTTTTT
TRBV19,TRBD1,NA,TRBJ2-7,CASRPPMGQGASSYEQYF,TGTGCCAGTAGGCCACCAATGGGACAGGGGGCTAGTTCCTACGAGCAGTACTTC
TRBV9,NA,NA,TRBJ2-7,CASSLRDSSYEQYF,TGTGCCAGCAGCCTCCGGGACTCCTCCTACGAGCAGTACTTC
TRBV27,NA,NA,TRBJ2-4,CAVGDGIQYF,TGTGCAGTAGGGGATGGCATTCAGTACTTC
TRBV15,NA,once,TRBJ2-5,CATSRDWSLSTQYF,TGTGCCACCAGCAGAGATTGGTCCCTGAGCACCCAGTACTTC
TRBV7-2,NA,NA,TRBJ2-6,CASSLVAGTGANVLTF,TGTGCCAGCAGCTTAGTCGCGGGGACTGGGGCCAACGTCCTGACTTTC
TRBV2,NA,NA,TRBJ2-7,CASSSGPFSEQYF,TGTGCCAGCAGTTCGGGACCCTTTTCCGAGCAGTACTTC
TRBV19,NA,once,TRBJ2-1,CASSTGAILRYNEQFF,TGTGCCAGTAGTACCGGGGCTATCCTCCGGTACAATGAGCAGTTCTTC
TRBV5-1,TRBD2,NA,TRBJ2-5,CASSKGLAGGEETQYF,TGCGCCAGCAGCAAAGGACTAGCGGGAGGCGAAGAGACCCAGTACTTC
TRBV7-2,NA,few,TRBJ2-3,CASSFLRTRGGSTDTQYF,TGTGCCAGCAGCTTTCTCCGGACTAGGGGGGGTAGCACAGATACGCAGTATTTT
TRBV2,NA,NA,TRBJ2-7,CASSTGRGPYEQYF,TGTGCCAGCAGTACAGGGAGGGGCCCCTACGAGCAGTACTTC
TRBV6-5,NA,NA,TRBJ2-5,CASSTGAGKETQYF,TGTGCCAGCAGTACAGGGGCGGGAAAAGAGACCCAGTACTTC
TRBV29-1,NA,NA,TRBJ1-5,CSVEVDSYQPQHF,TGCAGCGTTGAAGTGGACAGCTATCAGCCCCAGCATTTT
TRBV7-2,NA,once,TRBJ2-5,CASSLSGTEETQYF,TGTGCCAGCAGCTTATCGGGGACTGAAGAGACCCAGTACTTC
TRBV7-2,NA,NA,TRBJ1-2,CASSRDNFIVTF,TGTGCCAGCAGCCGGGACAATTTTATAGTCACCTTC
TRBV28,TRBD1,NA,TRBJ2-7,CASSLPGTGRREQYF,TGTGCCAGCAGTCTCCCCGGGACAGGGCGGAGAGAGCAGTACTTC
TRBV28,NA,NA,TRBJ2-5,CASRNGHLIGETQYF,TGTGCCAGCAGAAACGGACACCTAATTGGAGAGACCCAGTACTTC
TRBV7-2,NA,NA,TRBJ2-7,CASSAAIGSSRSHEQYF,TGTGCCAGCAGCGCCGCGATTGGCTCGAGTCGGTCCCACGAGCAGTACTTC
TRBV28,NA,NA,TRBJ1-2,CVTWGMDYGYTF,TGTGTAACTTGGGGGATGGACTATGGCTACACCTTC
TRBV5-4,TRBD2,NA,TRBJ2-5,CASSLVVLAGRQETQYF,TGTGCCAGCAGCTTAGTGGTCCTAGCGGGCCGACAAGAGACCCAGTACTTC
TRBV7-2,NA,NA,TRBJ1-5,CASSPPNQPQHF,TGTGCCAGCAGCCCCCCAAATCAGCCCCAGCATTTT